This T cell receptor beta chain was identified in a study of T cells in Graves' hyperthyroidism and ophthalmopathy. The germline V and J ends were trimmed by 3 bases and 2 bases, with 8 bases remaining between them. The CDR3 runs to 14 residues. The germline CDR1 and CDR2 sequences are MDHEN and SYDVKM. It was 8.5 to 10 ml of fresh peripheral blood that supplied the PBMCs. Amplification of TCR beta CDR3 regions was performed using RNA transcripts as template. A set of HTBI primers served as the primers for a first-round RT-PCR of the TCR CDR3. In TCRdb, the multiplex PCR reads were re-called with MiXCR into one record per CDR3 protein. The sample lists hundreds of thousands of distinct CDR3 sequences, less than 25% occurring once. Study-level results: The majority of expanded thyroid clonotypes above 0.001 also appeared in blood. A model using 13 V-J features told ophthalmopathy apart from stable hyperthyroidism.

This clonotype was observed at least ten times. Its antigen remains unidentified. This receptor was obtained from a man under 40 with Graves' ophthalmopathy. Sequencing was carried out using blood. This chain uses TRBV28 with TRBJ1-5; perhaps TRBD1 as D (5 bases). The CDR3 region is CASSFQGRNQPQHF. The DNA of the CDR3 is TGTGCCAGCAGTTTTCAGGGTCGCAATCAGCCCCAGCATTTT.